Listed below are T cell receptor beta chains from one sample, sequenced in a study of blood T cell repertoires in COVID-19. Method: immunoSEQ multiplex PCR; TCRdb's copy keeps in-frame clones and lacks some. The data hold about 60,000 clones, with 78% observed a single time. The specimen was peripheral blood. Source of these receptors: a human donor in a cohort sampled during active COVID-19. The CDR3 runs from the conserved cysteine through the conserved F or W. D genes are given only for firm matches. Size is omitted from some rows. Given values are once, few, many or a class for expanded clones.

TRBJ2-5 TRBD1 TRBV19 - CASSPGGTGVETQYF TGTGCCAGTAGTCCCGGAGGGACAGGGGTAGAGACCCAGTACTTC
TRBJ2-3 - TRBV11-3 - CASRSTGSDTQYF TGTGCCAGCAGGTCTACAGGGTCAGATACGCAGTATTTT
TRBJ1-1 - TRBV5-1 - CASSSDGENTEAFF TGCGCCAGCAGCTCGGACGGGGAGAACACTGAAGCTTTCTTT
TRBJ1-2 - TRBV28 - CASSFGGSGYGYTF TGTGCCAGCAGTTTCGGGGGTTCCGGGTATGGCTACACCTTC
TRBJ2-1 TRBD2 TRBV18 many CASSPSGGDAVQFF TGTGCCAGCTCACCATCGGGAGGGGACGCTGTTCAGTTCTTC
TRBJ2-3 - TRBV4-1 once CASRKLGGAGASGDTQYF TGCGCCAGCAGGAAATTGGGGGGGGCCGGGGCCTCGGGAGATACGCAGTATTTT
TRBJ2-7 TRBD2 TRBV9 - CASSVTSGGYEQYF TGTGCCAGCAGCGTGACTAGCGGGGGCTACGAGCAGTACTTC
TRBJ1-6 - TRBV10-3 - CAISDRDTISPLHF TGTGCCATCAGTGACCGGGACACAATTTCACCCCTCCACTTT
TRBJ2-7 - TRBV6-5 - CASFRASYEQYF TGTGCCAGCTTTCGAGCTTCCTACGAGCAGTACTTC
TRBJ2-7 TRBD1 TRBV28 - CATLLRDSYEQYF TGTGCCACCTTACTCCGGGACAGCTACGAGCAGTACTTC
TRBJ1-1 TRBD1 TRBV20-1 few CSAQRGRGAFF TGCAGTGCTCAGAGGGGGCGCGGGGCTTTCTTT
TRBJ2-1 - TRBV24-1 once CATSDNAGSSYNEQFF TGTGCCACCAGTGATAACGCCGGGAGCTCCTACAATGAGCAGTTCTTC
TRBJ2-2 - TRBV24-1 - CATSDFTQNTGELFF TGTGCCACCAGTGATTTTACACAGAACACCGGGGAGCTGTTTTTT
TRBJ1-1 - TRBV7-3 - CASSQRGTSNTEAFF TGTGCCAGCAGCCAAAGGGGGACCTCGAACACTGAAGCTTTCTTT
TRBJ2-5 TRBD1 TRBV18 - CASSPPTGLTGETQYF TGTGCCAGCTCACCACCGACAGGGTTGACGGGAGAGACCCAGTACTTC
TRBJ2-5 TRBD1 TRBV7-9 - CASSWTGEETQYF TGTGCCAGCAGCTGGACAGGGGAAGAGACCCAGTACTTC
TRBJ2-5 - TRBV3-1/TRBV3-2 - CASSTRTGQETQYF TGTGCCAGCAGCACACGGACGGGACAAGAGACCCAGTACTTC
TRBJ1-2 TRBD1 TRBV18 - CASSPRNRGGTGYTF TGTGCCAGCTCACCAAGGAACAGGGGAGGAACTGGCTACACCTTC
TRBJ2-7 - TRBV18 - CASSPRAGAPYEQYF TGTGCCAGCTCACCACGGGCAGGGGCCCCCTACGAGCAGTACTTC
TRBJ1-2 TRBD1 TRBV7-2 - CASSPDRESGYTF TGTGCCAGCAGCCCGGACAGGGAGAGTGGCTACACCTTC
TRBJ2-5 TRBD1 TRBV9 - CASSAHHEDRSEGETQYF TGTGCCAGCAGCGCCCATCATGAGGACAGGAGTGAAGGCGAGACCCAGTACTTC
TRBJ2-7 - TRBV30 - CAWTGLTYEQYF TGTGCCTGGACAGGGCTTACCTACGAGCAGTACTTC
TRBJ1-4 - TRBV5-1 - CASSLSIGNEKLFF TGCGCCAGCAGCCTCTCTATCGGGAATGAAAAACTGTTTTTT
TRBJ2-7 TRBD2 TRBV7-6 - CASSLTSGRRDEQYF TGTGCCAGCAGCTTGACTAGCGGGAGAAGGGACGAGCAGTACTTC
TRBJ2-3 TRBD2 TRBV27 - CASSFREAADTQYF TGTGCCAGCAGTTTTCGGGAGGCGGCAGATACGCAGTATTTT
TRBJ2-1 - TRBV3-1/TRBV3-2 few CASSFASSYNEQFF TGTGCCAGCAGTTTTGCGAGCTCCTACAATGAGCAGTTCTTC
TRBJ1-1 - TRBV4-3 - CASSHEPGQNTEAFF TGCGCCAGCAGCCACGAACCGGGACAGAACACTGAAGCTTTCTTT
TRBJ1-2 - TRBV6-5 - CASSYVRGNGYTF TGTGCCAGCAGTTACGTCAGGGGTAATGGCTACACCTTC
TRBJ1-2 - TRBV4-1 - CASSQEAVNYGYTF TGCGCCAGCAGCCAAGAAGCGGTTAACTATGGCTACACCTTC
TRBJ1-3 - TRBV12-3/TRBV12-4 - CASSSSNTIYF TGTGCCAGCAGTTCCTCAAACACCATATATTTT
TRBJ2-5 TRBD2 TRBV2 - CASAPPAGAGGTQYF TGTGCCAGCGCTCCCCCAGCGGGGGCAGGTGGGACCCAGTACTTC
TRBJ2-3 TRBD2 TRBV9 - CASSVSSGRRVDTQYF TGTGCCAGCAGCGTGTCTAGCGGGAGGCGGGTAGATACGCAGTATTTT
TRBJ1-3 - TRBV30 - CAWSVGTNSGNTIYF TGTGCCTGGAGTGTGGGCACCAACTCTGGAAACACCATATATTTT
TRBJ2-3 TRBD1 TRBV27 - CASSLLQGVGTQYF TGTGCCAGCAGTTTATTACAGGGGGTGGGTACGCAGTATTTT
TRBJ2-7 TRBD2 TRBV4-1 - CASSQVNSGGYSYEQYF TGCGCCAGCAGCCAAGTAAACAGCGGGGGGTACTCCTACGAGCAGTACTTC
TRBJ1-5 - TRBV19 - CASRAPVNQPQHF TGTGCCAGTAGGGCTCCCGTCAATCAGCCCCAGCATTTT
TRBJ1-5 TRBD1 TRBV2 few CASSADPTGSDQPQHF TGTGCCAGCAGCGCCGATCCGACAGGGTCGGATCAGCCCCAGCATTTT
TRBJ2-3 TRBD1 TRBV30 - CAWETGSTDTQYF TGTGCCTGGGAGACAGGGAGCACAGATACGCAGTATTTT
TRBJ2-5 - TRBV29-1 - CSVEELAEETQYF TGCAGCGTTGAAGAGTTAGCGGAAGAGACCCAGTACTTC
TRBJ2-7 - TRBV18 - CASSPNPTNGRGTYEQYF TGTGCCAGCTCACCGAACCCTACGAACGGGAGAGGTACCTACGAGCAGTACTTC
TRBJ1-1 - TRBV19 - CASSAGRGTEAFF TGTGCCAGTAGTGCCGGGAGGGGCACTGAAGCTTTCTTT
TRBJ1-5 - TRBV5-5 - CASSLVGGTYGQPQHF TGTGCCAGCAGCTTGGTGGGGGGGACATACGGTCAGCCCCAGCATTTT
TRBJ2-7 - TRBV4-1 few CASSQSGSLGTYEQYF TGCGCCAGCAGCCAATCGGGGAGCCTTGGGACCTACGAGCAGTACTTC
TRBJ1-1 - TRBV4-1 few CASSQGTQIMNTEAFF TGCGCCAGCAGCCAAGGTACACAGATCATGAACACTGAAGCTTTCTTT
TRBJ1-6 TRBD1 TRBV5-1 - CASGTENSPLHF TGCGCCAGCGGGACAGAAAATTCACCCCTCCACTTT
TRBJ2-1 TRBD2 TRBV4-3 once CASSPRSSGLAGVERGQFF TGCGCCAGCAGCCCCAGATCCTCCGGACTAGCGGGTGTCGAAAGGGGGCAGTTCTTC
TRBJ1-1 - TRBV18 - CASSPGLMTEAFF TGTGCCAGCTCACCAGGGCTGATGACTGAAGCTTTCTTT
TRBJ2-1 TRBD2 TRBV7-3 - CASSPKGLAGLNEQFF TGTGCCAGCAGCCCCAAGGGACTAGCGGGGTTAAATGAGCAGTTCTTC
TRBJ1-6 - TRBV3-1/TRBV3-2 few CASSQGPFGDSPLHF TGTGCCAGCAGCCAAGGACCATTCGGGGATTCACCCCTCCACTTT
TRBJ1-1 TRBD1 TRBV11-2 - CASSVRQGARSEAFF TGTGCCAGCAGCGTACGACAGGGGGCGAGGTCTGAAGCTTTCTTT
TRBJ2-1 TRBD2 TRBV3-1/TRBV3-2 few CASSQDRLAVGGDEQFF TGTGCCAGCAGCCAAGATCGGCTAGCGGTCGGAGGAGATGAGCAGTTCTTC